This T cell receptor (beta chain) is drawn from a study of T cell therapy after organ transplantation. The wider study: T cells were expanded approximately 2 weeks with 30 CMV class I/II epitopes. Of about ten patients, eight responded clinically and two did not.

This clone was counted a single time. Its antigen is unknown. The time point was: 4-8 weeks after completion of therapy. Findings and caveats of the study: Few nonresponder expansions may reflect low coverage from poor CD8+ yield. Post-therapy reconstitution appeared to include transferred and endogenous clonotypes.

V dropped 1 base and J dropped 2; count of bases not matched to a gene: 7. Germline V gives CDR1 PRHDT, CDR2 FYEKMQ (reference sequence). The CDR3 has 17 amino acids. Here immunoSEQ multiplex PCR was the method, and the copy in TCRdb shows in-frame clones only, minus some. The sample lists about 3,400 clones; 65% to 70% were seen once. The sample was CD8+ T cells from blood, taken after autologous CMV-specific T cell therapy. The gene calls are TRBV13 and TRBJ2-3, with 9 bases that match TRBD1. The source is a human patient who had received a solid organ transplant and had CMV disease. Some T cells may be provided by the graft donor. The CDR3 DNA is TGTGCCAGCAGCTTAGATGGGGGACAGGGATTCACAGATACGCAGTATTTT. Its translation is CASSLDGGQGFTDTQYF.